By share of the sample, the clone carrying this T cell receptor (beta chain) is medium-sized. Its target is not known. This sample's time point: late sampling 161 to 241 days after vaccination in three convalescent patients. Treatment denoted: roughly nine-day PBMC culture with coronavirus spike peptide pools or control peptides (ViraFEST assay). With the Oncomine TCR Beta short-read assay, DNA from cultured CD4+ T cells was sequenced. Using its own MiXCR run on the PCR reads, TCRdb lists one record per CDR3 protein. In the table there are about 20,000 distinct CDR3 sequences, about a third of which are singletons. The length of the CDR3 is 18 residues. This sample is part of a study of vaccination and CD4 T cells after COVID-19. About the research overall: The convalescent group had six males, four females, seven Caucasians, two Asians, one multiracial. Three convalescent patients were sampled at day 14 and days 161 to 241 post-vaccination. Post-vaccine sample collection happened at a median of 72 days after dose two, ranging 14 to 241. General study points: The authors studied relatively few convalescent patients and analyzed no early post-infection timepoints.

Sequencing was performed on CD4+ T cells from blood, cultured in vitro, taken about 7 months after SARS-CoV-2 vaccination. This clonotype was obtained from a human donor who had recovered from COVID-19. This rearrangement joins TRBV21-1 to TRBJ1-5; the listed D gene, TRBD1, was not tested against the DNA. TRBV21-1 is given as a pseudogene. CDR3 coding DNA: TGTGCCAGCAGCAAAGAGGGCGTCAGGCCGGGTGGCAATCAGCCCCAGCATTTT. Residues: CASSKEGVRPGGNQPQHF.